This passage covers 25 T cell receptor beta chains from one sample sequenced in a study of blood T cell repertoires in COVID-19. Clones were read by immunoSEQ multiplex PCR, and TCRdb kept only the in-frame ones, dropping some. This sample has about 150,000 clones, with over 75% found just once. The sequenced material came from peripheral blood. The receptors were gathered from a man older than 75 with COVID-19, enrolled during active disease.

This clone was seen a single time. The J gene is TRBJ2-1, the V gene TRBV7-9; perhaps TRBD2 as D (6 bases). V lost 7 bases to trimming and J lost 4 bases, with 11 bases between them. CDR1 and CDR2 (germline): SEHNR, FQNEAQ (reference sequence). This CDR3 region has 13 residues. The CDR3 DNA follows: TGTGCCAGCACCCACGGGGGTTACAATGAGCAGTTCTTC. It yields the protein CASTHGGYNEQFF.

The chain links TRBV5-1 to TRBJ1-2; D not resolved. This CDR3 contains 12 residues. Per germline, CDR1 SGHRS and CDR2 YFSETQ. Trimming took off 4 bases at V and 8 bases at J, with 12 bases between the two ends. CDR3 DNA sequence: TGCGCCAGCAGCAGCAGGCTTCGAGGCTACACCTTC. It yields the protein CASSSRLRGYTF.

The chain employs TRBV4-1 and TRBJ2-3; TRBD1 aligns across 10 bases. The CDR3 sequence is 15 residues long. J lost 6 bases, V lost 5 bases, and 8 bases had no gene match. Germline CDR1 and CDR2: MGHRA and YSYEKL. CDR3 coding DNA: TGCGCCAGCAGCTCGCGACAGGGGGCCCCGGATACGCAGTATTTT. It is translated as CASSSRQGAPDTQYF.

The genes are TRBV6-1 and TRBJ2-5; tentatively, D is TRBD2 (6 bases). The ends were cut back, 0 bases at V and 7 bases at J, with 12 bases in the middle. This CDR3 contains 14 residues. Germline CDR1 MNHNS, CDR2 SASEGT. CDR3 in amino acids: CASSEAGGRGTQYF. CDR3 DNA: TGTGCCAGCAGTGAAGCGGGGGGACGTGGGACCCAGTACTTC.

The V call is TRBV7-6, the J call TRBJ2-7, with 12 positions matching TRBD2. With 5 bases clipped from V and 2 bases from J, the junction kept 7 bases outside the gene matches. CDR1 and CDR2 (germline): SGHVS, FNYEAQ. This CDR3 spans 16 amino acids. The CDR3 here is CASSTLAGGLTYEQYF. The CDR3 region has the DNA TGTGCCAGCAGCACACTAGCGGGGGGCCTAACCTACGAGCAGTACTTC.

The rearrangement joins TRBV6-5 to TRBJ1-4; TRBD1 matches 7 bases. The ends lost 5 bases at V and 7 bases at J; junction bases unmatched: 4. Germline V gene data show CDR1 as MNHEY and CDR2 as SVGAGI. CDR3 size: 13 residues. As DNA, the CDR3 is TGTGCCAGCAGTAACAGGGGAAGTGAAAAACTGTTTTTT. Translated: CASSNRGSEKLFF.

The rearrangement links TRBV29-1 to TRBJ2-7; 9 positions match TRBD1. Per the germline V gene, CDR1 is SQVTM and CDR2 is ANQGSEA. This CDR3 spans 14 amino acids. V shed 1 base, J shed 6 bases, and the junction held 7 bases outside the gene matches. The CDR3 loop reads CSVEGGTGLGEQYF. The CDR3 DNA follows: TGCAGCGTTGAAGGGGGGACAGGGTTGGGCGAGCAGTACTTC.

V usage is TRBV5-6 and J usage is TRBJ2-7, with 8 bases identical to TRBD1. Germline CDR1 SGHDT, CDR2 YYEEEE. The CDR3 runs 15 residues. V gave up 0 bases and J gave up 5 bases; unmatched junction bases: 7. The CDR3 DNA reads TGTGCCAGCAGCTTGGAGGTGGACAGGGTCCACGAGCAGTACTTC. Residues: CASSLEVDRVHEQYF.

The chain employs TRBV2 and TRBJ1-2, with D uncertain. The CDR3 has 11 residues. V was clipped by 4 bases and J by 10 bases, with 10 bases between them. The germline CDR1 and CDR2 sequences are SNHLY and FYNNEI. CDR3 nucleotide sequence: TGTGCCAGCAGTGTAAGCCTTTACTACACCTTC. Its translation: CASSVSLYYTF.

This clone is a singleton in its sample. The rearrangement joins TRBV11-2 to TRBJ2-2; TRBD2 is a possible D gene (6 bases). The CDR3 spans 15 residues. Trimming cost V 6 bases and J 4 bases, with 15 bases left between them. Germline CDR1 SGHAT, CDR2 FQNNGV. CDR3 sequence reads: CASSQRRESTGELFF. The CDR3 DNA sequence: TGTGCCAGCAGTCAGCGACGGGAGTCCACCGGGGAGCTGTTTTTT. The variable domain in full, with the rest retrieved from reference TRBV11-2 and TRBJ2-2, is EAGVAQSPRYKIIEKRQSVAFWCNPISGHATLYWYQQILGQGPKLLIQFQNNGVVDDSQLPKDRFSAERLKGVDSTLKIQPAKLEDSAVYLCASSQRRESTGELFFGEGSRLTVL.

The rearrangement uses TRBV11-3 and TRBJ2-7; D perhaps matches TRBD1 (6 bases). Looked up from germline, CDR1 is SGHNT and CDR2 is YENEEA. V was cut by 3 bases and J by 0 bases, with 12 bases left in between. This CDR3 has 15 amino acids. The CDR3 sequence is CASSFRNRASYEQYF. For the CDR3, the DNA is TGTGCCAGCAGCTTTCGGAACAGGGCCTCCTACGAGCAGTACTTC.

CDR3 protein: CASSSTPEDRVNSPLHF. CDR3 coding DNA: TGTGCCAGCAGTTCGACCCCTGAGGACAGGGTTAATTCACCCCTCCACTTT. The rearrangement joins TRBV27 to TRBJ1-6; TRBD1 matches 8 bases. The CDR3 is 17 residues long. Per the germline V gene, CDR1 is MNHEY and CDR2 is SMNVEV (reference sequence). J gave up 6 bases and V 4 bases, and 11 bases lay outside the gene matches.

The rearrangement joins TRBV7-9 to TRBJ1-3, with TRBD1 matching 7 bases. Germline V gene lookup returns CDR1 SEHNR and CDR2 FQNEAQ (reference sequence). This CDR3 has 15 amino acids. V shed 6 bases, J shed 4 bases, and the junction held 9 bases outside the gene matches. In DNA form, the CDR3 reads TGTGCCAGCAGTCCTGACAGGGCGTCCGGAAACACCATATATTTT. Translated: CASSPDRASGNTIYF.

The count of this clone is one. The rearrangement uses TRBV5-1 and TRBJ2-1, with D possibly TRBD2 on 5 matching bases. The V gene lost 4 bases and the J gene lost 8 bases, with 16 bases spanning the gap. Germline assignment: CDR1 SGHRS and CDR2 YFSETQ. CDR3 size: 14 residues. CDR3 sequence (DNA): TGCGCCAGCAGCGCACATAGGCCGGAGGATGAGCAGTTCTTC. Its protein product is CASSAHRPEDEQFF. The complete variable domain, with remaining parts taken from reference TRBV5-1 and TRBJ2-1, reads KAGVTQTPRYLIKTRGQQVTLSCSPISGHRSVSWYQQTPGQGLQFLFEYFSETQRNKGNFPGRFSGRQFSNSRSEMNVSTLELGDSALYLCASSAHRPEDEQFFGPGTRLTVL.

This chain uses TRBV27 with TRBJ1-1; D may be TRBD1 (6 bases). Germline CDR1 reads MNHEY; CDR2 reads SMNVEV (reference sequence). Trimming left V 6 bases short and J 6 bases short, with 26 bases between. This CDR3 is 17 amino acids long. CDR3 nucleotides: TGTGCCAGCAGCCCCAGGGGCTGGGTTATGGCCGGGGCTGAAGCTTTCTTT. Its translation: CASSPRGWVMAGAEAFF.

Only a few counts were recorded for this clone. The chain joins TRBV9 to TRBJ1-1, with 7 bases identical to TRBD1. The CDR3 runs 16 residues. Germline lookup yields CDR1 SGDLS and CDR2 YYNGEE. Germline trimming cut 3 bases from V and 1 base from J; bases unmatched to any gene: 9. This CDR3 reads CASSGRNRGGNTEAFF. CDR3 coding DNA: TGTGCCAGCAGCGGACGTAACAGGGGTGGGAACACTGAAGCTTTCTTT.

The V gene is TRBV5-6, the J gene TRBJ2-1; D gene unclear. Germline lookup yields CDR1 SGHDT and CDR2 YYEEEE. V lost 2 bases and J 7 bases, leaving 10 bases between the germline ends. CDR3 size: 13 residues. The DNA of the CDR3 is TGTGCCAGCAGCTTATCGTCTAGAAATGAGCAGTTCTTC. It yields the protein CASSLSSRNEQFF.

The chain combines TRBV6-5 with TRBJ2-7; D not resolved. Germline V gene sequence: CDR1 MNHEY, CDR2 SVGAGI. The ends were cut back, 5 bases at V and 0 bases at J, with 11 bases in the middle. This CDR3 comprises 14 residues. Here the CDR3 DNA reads TGTGCCAGCAGTCCCCGAACTAACTCCTACGAGCAGTACTTC. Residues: CASSPRTNSYEQYF.

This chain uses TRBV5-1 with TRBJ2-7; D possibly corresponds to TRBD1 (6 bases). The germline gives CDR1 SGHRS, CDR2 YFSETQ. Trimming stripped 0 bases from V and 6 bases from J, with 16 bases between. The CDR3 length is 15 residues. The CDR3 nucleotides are TGCGCCAGCAGCTTGGGGGTAGTCAGGGGCAGCGAGCAGTACTTC. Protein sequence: CASSLGVVRGSEQYF.

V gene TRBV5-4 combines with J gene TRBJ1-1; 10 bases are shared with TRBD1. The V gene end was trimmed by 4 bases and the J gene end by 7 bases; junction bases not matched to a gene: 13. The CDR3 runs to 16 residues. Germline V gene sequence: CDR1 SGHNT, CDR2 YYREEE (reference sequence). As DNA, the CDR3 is TGTGCCAGCAGCCCCAGACAGGGGGCGAGAATCGGTGAAGCTTTCTTT. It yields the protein CASSPRQGARIGEAFF.

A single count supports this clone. The CDR3 DNA is TGTGCCAGCTCACCGGGACAGGGCCCAGAGGGCTACACCTTC. Its translation: CASSPGQGPEGYTF. The rearrangement links TRBV18 to TRBJ1-2, with 9 nucleotides matching TRBD1. The CDR3 extends over 14 amino acids. CDR1 KGHSH and CDR2 LQKENI come from the germline V gene. V lost 3 bases to trimming and J lost 8 bases; unmatched junction nucleotides: 7.

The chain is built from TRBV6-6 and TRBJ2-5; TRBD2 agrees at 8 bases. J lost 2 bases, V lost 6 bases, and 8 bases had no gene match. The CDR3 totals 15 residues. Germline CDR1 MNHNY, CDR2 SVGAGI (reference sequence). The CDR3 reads CASRGGGGLQETQYF. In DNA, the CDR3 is TGTGCCAGCAGGGGCGGCGGGGGGCTTCAAGAGACCCAGTACTTC.

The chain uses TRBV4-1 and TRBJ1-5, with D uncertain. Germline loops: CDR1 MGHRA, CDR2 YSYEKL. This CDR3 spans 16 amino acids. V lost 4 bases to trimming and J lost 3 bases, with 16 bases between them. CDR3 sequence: CASSPIESGSNQPQHF. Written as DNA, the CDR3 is TGCGCCAGCAGCCCGATTGAGTCAGGTTCCAATCAGCCCCAGCATTTT.

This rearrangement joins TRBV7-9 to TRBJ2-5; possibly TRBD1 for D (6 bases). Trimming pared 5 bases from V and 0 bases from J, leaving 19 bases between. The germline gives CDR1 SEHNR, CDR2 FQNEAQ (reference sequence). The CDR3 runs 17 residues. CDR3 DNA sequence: TGTGCCAGCAGCCCTAGAGGGGGTCGGGACAACCAAGAGACCCAGTACTTC. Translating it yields CASSPRGGRDNQETQYF.

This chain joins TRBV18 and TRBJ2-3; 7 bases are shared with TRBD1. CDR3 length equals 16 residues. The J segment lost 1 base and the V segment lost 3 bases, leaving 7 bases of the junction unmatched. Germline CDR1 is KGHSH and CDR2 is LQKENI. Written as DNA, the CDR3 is TGTGCCAGCTCACCCCTACTAACAGGGGGCACAGATACGCAGTATTTT. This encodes CASSPLLTGGTDTQYF.